This TCR beta chain is from a study of blood T cell repertoires in COVID-19. Across the whole study: PBMCs, B-cell-depleted T cells, or T cells were the source of the cDNA or gDNA that made up the material.

This table comes from immunoSEQ multiplex PCR, and its TCRdb copy is limited to in-frame clones, with some not included. The table records about 270,000 clones, about 84% of them present only once. Sequencing was carried out using peripheral blood. This sequence originates from a woman aged 80 or over with COVID-19, enrolled during active disease.

CDR3 in DNA: TGTGCCAGCAGTACCTTCATGGGACAGGGCGGTGGCTACACCTTC. As protein: CASSTFMGQGGGYTF. The V gene is TRBV27, the J gene TRBJ1-2; 9 nucleotides match TRBD1. Germline CDR1 MNHEY, CDR2 SMNVEV (reference sequence). The CDR3 is 15 amino acids. The trim removed 5 bases at V and 7 bases at J, leaving 11 bases unmatched.